The 15 T cell receptor beta chains presented below share a single source sample, sequenced in a study of blood T cell repertoires in COVID-19. Using immunoSEQ multiplex PCR, the repertoire was profiled, and TCRdb retains in-frame clones only, with some absent. The sample contains 250,000 to 300,000 clones, 88% of which appear only once. The material sequenced was peripheral blood. The receptors here all came from a woman aged 25 to 39 with COVID-19, enrolled during active disease.

The V and J genes are TRBV6-6 and TRBJ2-1, with D perhaps matching TRBD2 (5 bases). CDR1 is MNHNY and CDR2 is SVGAGI in the germline V gene (reference sequence). V was pared by 6 bases and J by 5 bases, with 11 bases between. The CDR3 runs 13 residues. The CDR3: CASSQPEDNEQFF. The DNA for the CDR3 is TGTGCCAGCAGCCAGCCGGAGGACAATGAGCAGTTCTTC.

The chain joins TRBV13 to TRBJ1-1; weak D call: TRBD1 (5 bases). The germline CDR1 and CDR2 sequences are PRHDT and FYEKMQ (reference sequence). The CDR3 has 13 residues. V lost 5 bases, J lost 3 bases, and 10 bases lay in between. The CDR3 DNA follows: TGTGCCAGCAGCCGTTCAGGGTACACTGAAGCTTTCTTT. Amino acid sequence: CASSRSGYTEAFF.

The genes are TRBV24-1 and TRBJ2-7, with TRBD1 matching over 7 bases. Germline V lookup: CDR1 KGHDR, CDR2 SFDVKD. The CDR3 is made up of 12 amino acids. V was pared by 9 bases and J by 4 bases, with 5 bases of the junction left unmatched. In DNA form, the CDR3 reads TGTGCCACCGGCAGGGGGTTATACGAGCAGTACTTC. It yields the protein CATGRGLYEQYF.

This clone was detected only a few times. This chain links TRBV30 with TRBJ1-5, with D perhaps matching TRBD1 (6 bases). V dropped 4 bases and J dropped 7 bases, with 17 bases sitting between them. Germline CDR1 reads GTSNPN; CDR2 reads SVGIG (reference sequence). CDR3 size: 14 residues. CDR3 DNA sequence: TGTGCCTGGACCTACGGACAGTCCGGGCAGCCCCAGCATTTT. Its translation is CAWTYGQSGQPQHF.

The chain couples TRBV19 to TRBJ1-5; 7 nucleotides agree with TRBD1. The CDR3 has 15 residues. The ends lost 4 bases at V and 6 bases at J; junction bases unmatched: 9. CDR1 LNHDA and CDR2 SQIVND come from the germline V gene (reference sequence). DNA for the CDR3: TGTGCCAGTAGTAGGCCGACAGGGCGGGCTCAGCCCCAGCATTTT. Translation: CASSRPTGRAQPQHF.

This chain connects TRBV19 to TRBJ2-1, with 10 positions matching TRBD1. V shed 9 bases and J 4 bases; nucleotides not matched to a gene: 6. Germline CDR1 is LNHDA and CDR2 is SQIVND (reference sequence). The CDR3 spans 14 residues. The CDR3 is CASLPGQGYNEQFF. In DNA form, the CDR3 reads TGTGCCAGCCTACCGGGACAGGGGTACAATGAGCAGTTCTTC.

J is TRBJ1-6 and V is TRBV15, with 10 bases that match TRBD1. From germline, CDR1 is LNHNV and CDR2 YYDKDF (reference sequence). The trim removed 3 bases at V and 7 bases at J, leaving 6 bases unmatched. The CDR3 runs to 16 residues. CDR3 residues: CATSRGRGQGNSPLHF. CDR3 nucleotides: TGTGCCACCAGCAGGGGACGGGGACAGGGGAATTCACCCCTCCACTTT.

This rearrangement joins TRBV19 to TRBJ2-1; tentative D call: TRBD2 (5 bases). The CDR3 totals 16 residues. In germline, CDR1 is LNHDA, CDR2 SQIVND (reference sequence). Between the trimmed V and J ends, which lost 5 bases and 2 bases, there was a span of 16 bases. The DNA for the CDR3 is TGTGCCAGTAGTTCCCGAGGGAGCCGGGCCTACAATGAGCAGTTCTTC. Protein product: CASSSRGSRAYNEQFF.

This chain joins TRBV6-4 and TRBJ1-1; maybe TRBD1 (6 bases). Looked up from germline, CDR1 is MRHNA and CDR2 is SNTAGT. V was cut by 6 bases and J by 4 bases, with 12 bases left in between. This CDR3 spans 13 amino acids. The CDR3 coding sequence is TGTGCCAGCAGCGCTACAGGGACCACTGAAGCTTTCTTT. It encodes CASSATGTTEAFF.

V and J are TRBV12-5 and TRBJ2-1; the match to TRBD2 covers 7 bases. CDR1 LGHNT and CDR2 FRNRAP come from the germline V gene. This CDR3 comprises 15 residues. V shed 6 bases and J 7 bases; nucleotides not matched to a gene: 12. The CDR3 DNA sequence: TGTGCTAGTGGCCCCCTGGGCGGGAGTAGAAATGAGCAGTTCTTC. Translation: CASGPLGGSRNEQFF.

The V call is TRBV27, the J call TRBJ1-4, with D uncertain. This CDR3 contains 13 residues. Trimming removed 8 bases from V and 3 bases from J, with 10 bases in between. Germline V gene lookup returns CDR1 MNHEY and CDR2 SMNVEV (reference sequence). CDR3 nucleotides: TGTGCCAGCCAGCTGGGAGCTAATGAAAAACTGTTTTTT. Translation: CASQLGANEKLFF. Full variable domain (remainder filled in from reference TRBV27 and TRBJ1-4): EAQVTQNPRYLITVTGKKLTVTCSQNMNHEYMSWYRQDPGLGLRQIYYSMNVEVTDKGDVPEGYKVSRKEKRNFPLILESPSPNQTSLYFCASQLGANEKLFFGSGTQLSVL.

The rearrangement joins TRBV15 to TRBJ1-6, with D uncertain. Germline lookup yields CDR1 LNHNV and CDR2 YYDKDF (reference sequence). CDR3 size: 16 residues. Trimming left V 3 bases short and J 6 bases short, with 15 bases between. The CDR3 sequence: CATSRFTGSLNSPLHF. The CDR3 DNA reads as TGTGCCACCAGCAGGTTCACCGGGAGCCTTAATTCACCCCTCCACTTT. The variable domain in full, with the rest retrieved from reference TRBV15 and TRBJ1-6, is DAMVIQNPRYQVTQFGKPVTLSCSQTLNHNVMYWYQQKSSQAPKLLFHYYDKDFNNEADTPDNFQSRRPNTSFCFLDIRSPGLGDTAMYLCATSRFTGSLNSPLHFGNGTRLTVT.

V gene TRBV3-1 (or the pseudogene TRBV3-2) combines with J gene TRBJ1-2, with 7 bases that match TRBD1. V lost 1 base, J lost 5 bases, and 4 bases stayed unmatched. The CDR3 totals 14 residues. Germline V lookup: CDR1 LGHDT, CDR2 YNNKEL (reference sequence). The CDR3 spells CASSQGQGQYGYTF. The DNA of the CDR3 is TGTGCCAGCAGCCAAGGACAGGGCCAATATGGCTACACCTTC.

The rearrangement links TRBV4-3 to TRBJ2-2; 10 bases are a match to TRBD2. The CDR3 is made up of 19 amino acids. Trimming cost V 0 bases and J 4 bases; bases outside gene matches: 11. Germline CDR1 is LGHNA and CDR2 is YSLEER. CDR3 nucleotide sequence: TGCGCCAGCAGCCAAGATCTGGCTAGCGGGAGTATGGGCACCGGGGAGCTGTTTTTT. Its protein is CASSQDLASGSMGTGELFF.

The rearrangement uses TRBV10-3 and TRBJ2-7; TRBD2 aligns across 8 bases. V trimming: 10 bases; J trimming: 1 base; junction bases outside the gene matches: 12. This CDR3 has 15 residues. The germline gives CDR1 ENHRY, CDR2 SYGVKD. Here the CDR3 DNA reads TGTGCCACGCAGATAAGCGGGAGACCTTCCTACGAGCAGTACTTC. This gives the protein CATQISGRPSYEQYF.